Below, 20 T cell receptor beta chains from the same sample are listed, as sequenced in a study of blood T cell repertoires in COVID-19. TCRdb's table, derived via immunoSEQ multiplex PCR, lists solely in-frame clones and lacks some. The repertoire holds about 64,000 clones, with approximately 85% as singletons. Sequencing was carried out using peripheral blood. The receptors originated from a woman aged 55-69 years with COVID-19, enrolled during active disease.

Points on this clone: Other DNA sequences in this sample translate to the same CDR3. J is TRBJ2-1 and V is TRBV18; TRBD2 matches 10 bases. The CDR3 covers 15 residues. Germline V gene sequence: CDR1 KGHSH, CDR2 LQKENI. V gave up 1 base and J gave up 10 bases; unmatched junction bases: 7. The CDR3 protein is CASSPRLAGVEEQFF. In DNA form, the CDR3 reads TGTGCCAGCTCACCACGGCTAGCGGGAGTGGAGGAGCAGTTCTTC.

The rearrangement joins TRBV2 to TRBJ2-7; D gene uncertain. The CDR3 has 13 residues. Trimming pared 3 bases from V and 3 bases from J, leaving 9 bases between. CDR1 is SNHLY, CDR2 FYNNEI, per germline. The CDR3 DNA sequence: TGTGCCAGCAGTGAGACTCAGAACTACGAGCAGTACTTC. Its protein product is CASSETQNYEQYF.

The chain recombines TRBV6-2 or TRBV6-3 with TRBJ2-7; D perhaps matches TRBD2 (6 bases). The CDR3 covers 17 residues. Germline V gene data show CDR1 as MNHEY and CDR2 as SVGEGT. The ends were cut back, 0 bases at V and 7 bases at J, with 22 bases in the middle. This chain's CDR3 is CASSYSTLDRRVWEQYF. The DNA for the CDR3 is TGTGCCAGCAGTTACTCGACTTTAGACCGGAGGGTGTGGGAGCAGTACTTC.

The chain links TRBV4-1 to TRBJ1-3; 7 bases agree with TRBD1. CDR1 and CDR2 (germline): MGHRA, YSYEKL. The CDR3 contains 14 residues. J gave up 0 bases and V 5 bases, and 1 base lay outside the gene matches. The CDR3 protein is CASSDRVSGNTIYF. Written as DNA, the CDR3 is TGCGCCAGCAGCGACAGGGTCTCTGGAAACACCATATATTTT.

This chain links TRBV28 with TRBJ1-1; perhaps TRBD1 as D (5 bases). The germline V and J ends were trimmed by 3 bases and 7 bases, with 9 bases remaining between them. The CDR3 runs 12 residues. Germline V gene data show CDR1 as MDHEN and CDR2 as SYDVKM. The CDR3 loop is CASSFGGGEAFF. The DNA for the CDR3 is TGTGCCAGCAGTTTTGGGGGGGGTGAAGCTTTCTTT.

The chain couples TRBV5-6 to TRBJ2-2; 9 bases agree with TRBD2. Germline CDR1 SGHDT, CDR2 YYEEEE. Losses at the gene ends were 3 bases for V and 5 bases for J; bases not matched to a gene: 5. This CDR3 is built from 15 residues. DNA of the CDR3: TGTGCCAGCAGCTCTCTAGCGGGAATGACCGGGGAGCTGTTTTTT. This translates into CASSSLAGMTGELFF.

CDR3 nucleotide sequence: TGTGCCAGTAGTATGATAGCGGGAAGCACAGATACGCAGTATTTT. Translating gives CASSMIAGSTDTQYF. V gene TRBV19 combines with J gene TRBJ2-3; 8 positions agree with TRBD2. CDR1 is LNHDA, CDR2 SQIVND, per germline (reference sequence). The junction had 2 bases not matched to a gene; V was cut back by 3 bases and J by 0 bases. The CDR3 is made up of 15 amino acids.

The chain combines TRBV4-1 with TRBJ1-6; 7 nucleotides line up with TRBD1. Germline CDR1 reads MGHRA; CDR2 reads YSYEKL. J lost 6 bases, V lost 5 bases, and 7 bases had no gene match. This CDR3 region has 15 residues. CDR3 bases: TGCGCCAGCAGCTACCCGCAGGGGGGTAATTCACCCCTCCACTTT. It translates to CASSYPQGGNSPLHF.

This chain connects TRBV2 to TRBJ2-2; maybe TRBD2 (5 bases). The CDR3 is 15 amino acids. Trimming removed 5 bases from V and 4 bases from J, with 14 bases in between. Germline V gene lookup returns CDR1 SNHLY and CDR2 FYNNEI. CDR3 nucleotide sequence: TGTGCCAGCAGTCCAAGGACGAGCGGCACCGGGGAGCTGTTTTTT. Its protein product is CASSPRTSGTGELFF.

The chain combines TRBV27 with TRBJ2-3, with 10 bases aligning to TRBD2. Germline V gene lookup returns CDR1 MNHEY and CDR2 SMNVEV (reference sequence). With V trimmed by 2 bases and J by 5 bases, 7 bases remained unmatched. The CDR3 spans 16 residues. The chain's CDR3 is CASSLKAGGPRDTQYF. CDR3 nucleotides: TGTGCCAGCAGTTTAAAAGCGGGAGGGCCACGAGATACGCAGTATTTT.

V is TRBV7-2 and J is TRBJ1-1, with D perhaps TRBD1 (5 bases). In germline, CDR1 is SGHTA, CDR2 FQGNSA. Trimming removed 3 bases at V and 4 bases at J, with 9 bases between. This CDR3 contains 13 residues. CDR3 in amino acids: CASSLGGVTEAFF. CDR3 bases: TGTGCCAGCAGCTTGGGAGGGGTCACTGAAGCTTTCTTT.

J is TRBJ2-5 and V is TRBV7-9, with 9 bases matching TRBD2. The V gene's germline CDR1 is SEHNR and CDR2 FQNEAQ (reference sequence). The CDR3 covers 16 residues. J lost 5 bases, V lost 8 bases, and 15 bases had no gene match. The CDR3 sequence is CASSSGVAGEWETQYF. CDR3 DNA sequence: TGTGCCAGCTCCAGCGGGGTAGCGGGGGAGTGGGAGACCCAGTACTTC.

The chain links TRBV4-3 to TRBJ1-2; D may be TRBD1 (6 bases). The V gene lost 0 bases and the J gene lost 5 bases, with 16 bases spanning the gap. This CDR3 region has 16 residues. Germline CDR1 reads LGHNA; CDR2 reads YSLEER. The CDR3 DNA follows: TGCGCCAGCAGCCAAGATTGGCAGGGGCTCCCGTATGGCTACACCTTC. It specifies CASSQDWQGLPYGYTF.

A single count supports this clone. The V call is TRBV10-3, the J call TRBJ2-3, with D possibly being TRBD2 (5 bases). CDR3 length equals 14 residues. The V end was cut by 4 bases, the J end by 1 base, with 9 bases between. Germline CDR1 and CDR2: ENHRY and SYGVKD. CDR3 region: CAISVGVGTDTQYF. The CDR3 DNA reads as TGTGCCATCAGTGTGGGAGTGGGCACAGATACGCAGTATTTT.

The V and J genes are TRBV3-1 (or the pseudogene TRBV3-2) and TRBJ2-1; 11 bases are a match to TRBD1. The ends lost 4 bases at V and 4 bases at J; junction bases unmatched: 3. The CDR3 has 15 amino acids. CDR1 and CDR2 (germline): LGHDT, YNNKEL (reference sequence). The CDR3 DNA reads as TGTGCCAGCAGCCTTGGGACAGGGGGTTACAATGAGCAGTTCTTC. Its protein product is CASSLGTGGYNEQFF.

This rearrangement joins TRBV3-1 (or the pseudogene TRBV3-2) to TRBJ1-2; D might be TRBD1 (5 bases). With 2 bases removed from V and 7 bases from J, the gap between germline ends came to 11 bases. The germline V gene encodes CDR1 LGHDT and CDR2 YNNKEL (reference sequence). This CDR3 has 13 residues. The CDR3 sequence: CASSQRPQGGYTF. CDR3 nucleotides: TGTGCCAGCAGCCAACGCCCCCAGGGTGGCTACACCTTC.

The genes are TRBV24-1 and TRBJ2-1; a possible D gene is TRBD1 (5 bases). Looked up from germline, CDR1 is KGHDR and CDR2 is SFDVKD. The CDR3 has 16 residues. Between the trimmed V and J ends, which lost 4 bases and 4 bases, there was a span of 16 bases. The CDR3 loop is CATSDPGAWTYNEQFF. The CDR3 DNA follows: TGTGCCACCAGTGACCCTGGGGCCTGGACGTACAATGAGCAGTTCTTC.

This chain's CDR3 is CASSPGTDTQYF. CDR3 DNA sequence: TGCGCCAGCAGCCCAGGGACAGATACGCAGTATTTT. The chain joins TRBV4-3 to TRBJ2-3, with D possibly TRBD1 on 5 matching bases. Germline CDR1 is LGHNA and CDR2 is YSLEER. The CDR3 totals 12 residues. Trimming pared 4 bases from V and 3 bases from J, leaving 5 bases between.

V and J are TRBV2 and TRBJ1-4; D is possibly TRBD1 (5 bases). This CDR3 spans 14 amino acids. V shed 7 bases and J shed 8 bases, with 17 bases lying between them. Germline CDR1 and CDR2: SNHLY and FYNNEI. The CDR3 region has the DNA TGTGCCAGCAATGGGGGGGAGCGGTCGGAAAAACTGTTTTTT. The encoded protein is CASNGGERSEKLFF.

This clone was observed once. J is TRBJ2-1 and V is TRBV10-1, with TRBD2 matching over 8 bases. This CDR3 contains 15 residues. V was clipped by 4 bases and J by 7 bases; unmatched bases: 9. The germline CDR1 and CDR2 sequences are WNHNN and SYGVQD (reference sequence). CDR3 sequence (DNA): TGCGCCAGCAGTGCTCGTCGAAGCGGGGGAAATGAGCAGTTCTTC. Its protein product is CASSARRSGGNEQFF.